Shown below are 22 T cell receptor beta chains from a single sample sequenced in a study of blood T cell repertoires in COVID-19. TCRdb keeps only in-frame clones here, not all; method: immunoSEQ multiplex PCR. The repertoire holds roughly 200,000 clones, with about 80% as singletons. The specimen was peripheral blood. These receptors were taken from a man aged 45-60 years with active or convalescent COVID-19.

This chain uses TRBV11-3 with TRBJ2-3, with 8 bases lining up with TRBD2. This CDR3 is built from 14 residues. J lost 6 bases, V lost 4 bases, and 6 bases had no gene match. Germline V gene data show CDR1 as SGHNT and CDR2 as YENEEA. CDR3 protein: CASSSGTSADTQYF. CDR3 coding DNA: TGTGCCAGCAGCTCGGGGACTAGTGCCGATACGCAGTATTTT.

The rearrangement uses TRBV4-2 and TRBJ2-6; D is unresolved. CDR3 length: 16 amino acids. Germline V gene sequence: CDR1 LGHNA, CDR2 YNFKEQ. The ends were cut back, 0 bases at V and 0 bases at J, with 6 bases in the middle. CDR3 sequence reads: CASSQDDFSGANVLTF. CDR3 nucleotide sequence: TGTGCCAGCAGCCAAGATGACTTCTCTGGGGCCAACGTCCTGACTTTC.

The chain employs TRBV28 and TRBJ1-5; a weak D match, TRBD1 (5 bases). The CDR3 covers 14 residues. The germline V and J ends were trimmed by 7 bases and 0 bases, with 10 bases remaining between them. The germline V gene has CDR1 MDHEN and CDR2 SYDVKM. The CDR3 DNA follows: TGTGCCAGCATAAGACAGCTTAGCAATCAGCCCCAGCATTTT. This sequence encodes CASIRQLSNQPQHF.

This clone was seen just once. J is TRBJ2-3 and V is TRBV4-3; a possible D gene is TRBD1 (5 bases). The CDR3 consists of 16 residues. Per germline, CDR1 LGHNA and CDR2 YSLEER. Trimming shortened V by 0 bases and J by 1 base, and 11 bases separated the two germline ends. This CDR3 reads CASSQESLGGTDTQYF. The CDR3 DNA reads TGCGCCAGCAGCCAAGAGAGTCTAGGGGGCACAGATACGCAGTATTTT.

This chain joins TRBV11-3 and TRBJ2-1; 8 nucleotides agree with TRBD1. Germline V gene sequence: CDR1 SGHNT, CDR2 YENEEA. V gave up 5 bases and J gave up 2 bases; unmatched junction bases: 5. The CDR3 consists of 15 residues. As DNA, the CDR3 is TGTGCCAGCAGCCACAGGGGGACCACCTACAATGAGCAGTTCTTC. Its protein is CASSHRGTTYNEQFF.

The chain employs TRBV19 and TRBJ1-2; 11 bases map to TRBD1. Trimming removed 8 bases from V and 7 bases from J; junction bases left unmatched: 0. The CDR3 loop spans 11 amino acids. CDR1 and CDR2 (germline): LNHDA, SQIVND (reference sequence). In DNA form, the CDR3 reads TGTGCCAGTGGGACAGGGGGTGGCTACACCTTC. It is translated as CASGTGGGYTF.

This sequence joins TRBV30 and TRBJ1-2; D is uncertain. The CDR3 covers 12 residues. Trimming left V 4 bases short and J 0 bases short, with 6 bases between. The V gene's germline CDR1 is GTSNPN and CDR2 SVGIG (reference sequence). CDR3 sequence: CAWMGANYGYTF. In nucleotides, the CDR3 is TGTGCCTGGATGGGAGCTAACTATGGCTACACCTTC.

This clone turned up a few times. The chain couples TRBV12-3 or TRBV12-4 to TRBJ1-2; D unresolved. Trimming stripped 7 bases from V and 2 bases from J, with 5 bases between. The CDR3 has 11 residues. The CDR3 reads CASTSNYGYTF. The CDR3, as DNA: TGTGCCAGCACCTCCAACTATGGCTACACCTTC.

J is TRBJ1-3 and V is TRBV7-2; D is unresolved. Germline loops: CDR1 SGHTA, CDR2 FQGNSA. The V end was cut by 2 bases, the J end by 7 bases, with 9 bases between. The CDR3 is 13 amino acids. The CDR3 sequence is CASSLIGGNTIYF. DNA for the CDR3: TGTGCCAGCAGCTTAATAGGAGGGAACACCATATATTTT. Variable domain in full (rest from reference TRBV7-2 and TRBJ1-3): GAGVSQSPSNKVTEKGKDVELRCDPISGHTALYWYRQSLGQGLEFLIYFQGNSAPDKSGLPSDRFSAERTGGSVSTLTIQRTQQEDSAVYLCASSLIGGNTIYFGEGSWLTVV.

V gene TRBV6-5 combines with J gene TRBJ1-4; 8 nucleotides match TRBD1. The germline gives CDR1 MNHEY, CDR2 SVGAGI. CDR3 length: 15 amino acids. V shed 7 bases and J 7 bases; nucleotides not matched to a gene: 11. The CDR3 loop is CASTPERTGTEKLFF. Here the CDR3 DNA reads TGTGCCAGCACCCCGGAAAGGACAGGGACTGAAAAACTGTTTTTT.

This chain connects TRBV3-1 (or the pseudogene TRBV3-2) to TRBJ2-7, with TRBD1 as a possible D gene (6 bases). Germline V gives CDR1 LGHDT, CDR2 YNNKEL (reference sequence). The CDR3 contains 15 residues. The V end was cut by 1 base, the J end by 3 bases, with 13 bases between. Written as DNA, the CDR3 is TGTGCCAGCAGCCAAGTAGGGGGTAAATTCTACGAGCAGTACTTC. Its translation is CASSQVGGKFYEQYF.

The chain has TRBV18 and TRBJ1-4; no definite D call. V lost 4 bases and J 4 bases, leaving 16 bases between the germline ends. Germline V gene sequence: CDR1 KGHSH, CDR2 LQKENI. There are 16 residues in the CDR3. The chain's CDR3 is CASSLGSAGSNEKLFF. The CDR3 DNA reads TGTGCCAGCTCACTAGGATCGGCAGGCAGTAATGAAAAACTGTTTTTT.

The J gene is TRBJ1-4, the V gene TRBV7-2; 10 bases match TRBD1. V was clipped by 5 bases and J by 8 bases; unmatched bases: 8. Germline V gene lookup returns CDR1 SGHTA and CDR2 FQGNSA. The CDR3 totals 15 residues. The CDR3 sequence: CASSPDRGRTEKLFF. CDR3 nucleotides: TGTGCCAGCAGCCCAGACAGGGGGCGGACGGAAAAACTGTTTTTT.

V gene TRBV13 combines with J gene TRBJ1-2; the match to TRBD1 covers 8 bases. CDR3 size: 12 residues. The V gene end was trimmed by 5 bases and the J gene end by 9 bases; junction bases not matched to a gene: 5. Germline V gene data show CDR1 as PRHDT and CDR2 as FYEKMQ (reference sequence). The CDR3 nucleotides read TGTGCCAGCAGCCCCGACAGGGGAAGCTACACCTTC. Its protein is CASSPDRGSYTF.

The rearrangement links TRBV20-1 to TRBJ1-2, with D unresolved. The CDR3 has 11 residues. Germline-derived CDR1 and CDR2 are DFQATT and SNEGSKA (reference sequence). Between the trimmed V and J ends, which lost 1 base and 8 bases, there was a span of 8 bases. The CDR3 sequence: CSARAAGGYTF. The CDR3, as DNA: TGCAGTGCTAGAGCCGCGGGCGGCTACACCTTC.

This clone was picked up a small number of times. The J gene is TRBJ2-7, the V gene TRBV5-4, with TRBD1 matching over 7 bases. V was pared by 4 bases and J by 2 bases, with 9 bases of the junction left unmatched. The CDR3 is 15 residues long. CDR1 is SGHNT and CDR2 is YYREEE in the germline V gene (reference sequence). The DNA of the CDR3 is TGTGCCAGCAGCGCCGGGGACAGCCCGGCCTACGAGCAGTACTTC. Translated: CASSAGDSPAYEQYF.

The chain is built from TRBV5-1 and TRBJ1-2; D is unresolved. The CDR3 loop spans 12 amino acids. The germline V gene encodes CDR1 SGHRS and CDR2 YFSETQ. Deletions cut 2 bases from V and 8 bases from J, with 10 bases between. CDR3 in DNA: TGCGCCAGCAGCTTAGCCCACCGAGGCTACACCTTC. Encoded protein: CASSLAHRGYTF.

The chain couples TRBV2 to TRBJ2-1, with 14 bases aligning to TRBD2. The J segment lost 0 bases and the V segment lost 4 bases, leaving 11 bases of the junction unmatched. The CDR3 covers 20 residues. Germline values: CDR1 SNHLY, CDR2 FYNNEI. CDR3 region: CASSAYGTSGGLPSYNEQFF. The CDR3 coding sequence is TGTGCCAGCAGTGCCTACGGGACTAGCGGGGGCCTACCCTCCTACAATGAGCAGTTCTTC.

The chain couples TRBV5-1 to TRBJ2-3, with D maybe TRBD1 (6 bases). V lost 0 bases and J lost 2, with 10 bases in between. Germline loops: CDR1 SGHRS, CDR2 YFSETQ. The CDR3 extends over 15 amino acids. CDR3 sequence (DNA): TGCGCCAGCAGCTTGGAAGACAGGCCCACAGATACGCAGTATTTT. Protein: CASSLEDRPTDTQYF.

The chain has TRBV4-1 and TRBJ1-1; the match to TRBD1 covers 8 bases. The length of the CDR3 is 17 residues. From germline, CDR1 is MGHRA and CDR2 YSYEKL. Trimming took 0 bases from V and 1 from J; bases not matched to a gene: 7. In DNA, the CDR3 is TGCGCCAGCAGCCAAGATCGGCAGGGGGCACAGAACACTGAAGCTTTCTTT. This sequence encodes CASSQDRQGAQNTEAFF.

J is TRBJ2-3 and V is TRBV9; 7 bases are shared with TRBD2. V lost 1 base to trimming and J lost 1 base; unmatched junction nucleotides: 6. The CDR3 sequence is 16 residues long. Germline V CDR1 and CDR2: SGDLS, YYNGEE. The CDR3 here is CASSVPRAGGTDTQYF. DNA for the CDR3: TGTGCCAGCAGCGTACCCAGGGCGGGGGGCACAGATACGCAGTATTTT.

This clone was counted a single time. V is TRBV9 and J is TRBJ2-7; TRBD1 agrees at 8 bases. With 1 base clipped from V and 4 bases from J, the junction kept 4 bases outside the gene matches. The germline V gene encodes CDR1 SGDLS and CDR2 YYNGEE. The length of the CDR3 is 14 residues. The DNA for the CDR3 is TGTGCCAGCAGCGTATCAGGGGGCAGATACGAGCAGTACTTC. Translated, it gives CASSVSGGRYEQYF.